Shown below are 18 T cell receptor beta chains from a single sample sequenced in a study of regulatory T cells in long-lasting Graves disease. Indicated time point: persistent/refractory GD, antithyroid drugs over 5 years with positive TRAb. From RNA extracted from PBMCs, the TCR library was made. Arm-PCR of CDR3 regions and iRepertoire HTBI primers were used to build TCR beta libraries. MiXCR was run by TCRdb on the multiplex PCR reads, yielding one entry per CDR3 protein. This sample yields 400,000 to 500,000 distinct CDR3 sequences, of which roughly 23% are seen a single time; 13% to 15% belongs to the top ten. The specimen comprised peripheral blood mononuclear cells (PBMCs), sampled when the disease was refractory, from a patient treated with antithyroid drugs. The origin of the receptors is a female donor with Graves disease.

The table lists this clonotype with many counts. The rearrangement joins TRBV10-3 to TRBJ2-5; no definite D call. Germline V lookup: CDR1 ENHRY, CDR2 SYGVKD. The V and J ends lost 0 bases and 5 bases respectively, with 7 bases between them. The CDR3 runs to 13 residues. The CDR3 nucleotides are TGTGCCATCAGTGAGTCAAGGACGGAGACCCAGTACTTC. Its translation is CAISESRTETQYF.

V usage is TRBV7-8 and J usage is TRBJ2-4; D may be TRBD1 or TRBD2 (6 bases each). CDR3 length: 15 residues. The germline CDR1 and CDR2 sequences are SGHVS and FQNEAQ. Trimming removed 2 bases from V and 5 bases from J, with 13 bases in between. The CDR3 is CASSLRGKGENIQYF. CDR3 sequence (DNA): TGTGCCAGCAGCTTACGGGGGAAGGGGGAAAACATTCAGTACTTC. Looking up the rest from reference TRBV7-8 and TRBJ2-4 gives the full variable domain: GAGVSQSPRYKVAKRGQDVALRCDPISGHVSLFWYQQALGQGPEFLTYFQNEAQLDKSGLPSDRFFAERPEGSVSTLKIQRTQQEDSAVYLCASSLRGKGENIQYFGAGTRLSVL.

A word on this clonotype: A read error is possible here, since a much larger clone lies one base away. The chain couples TRBV6-5 to TRBJ2-2, with D perhaps matching TRBD1 (6 bases). The V gene's germline CDR1 is MNHEY and CDR2 SVGAGI. Trimming stripped 4 bases from V and 4 bases from J, with 16 bases between. The CDR3 covers 16 residues. CDR3 sequence: CASSWGHRSVTGELFF. As DNA, the CDR3 is TGTGCCAGCAGTTGGGGACATCGATCGGTCACCGGGGAGCTGTTTTTT.

The V and J genes are TRBV9 and TRBJ2-7; 7 bases fit TRBD2. Germline V gives CDR1 SGDLS, CDR2 YYNGEE. Unmatched junction bases numbered 4, after V lost 0 bases and J lost 1 base. This CDR3 spans 15 amino acids. The CDR3, as DNA: TGTGCCAGCAGCGTAGCCGGGGAGGGATCCTACGAGCAGTACTTC. Protein: CASSVAGEGSYEQYF.

This clonotype was found many times. This chain uses TRBV27 with TRBJ2-7; D might be TRBD1 (5 bases). Per germline, CDR1 MNHEY and CDR2 SMNVEV (reference sequence). This CDR3 contains 14 residues. With 1 base removed from V and 3 bases from J, the gap between germline ends came to 10 bases. CDR3 protein: CASSLYGQGYEQYF. The DNA for the CDR3 is TGTGCCAGCAGTTTATATGGGCAGGGCTACGAGCAGTACTTC.

In its sample, this clonotype was seen a few times. The V gene is TRBV11-3, the J gene TRBJ1-5; D remains ambiguous. Trimming took off 4 bases at V and 3 bases at J, with 13 bases between the two ends. The germline CDR1 and CDR2 sequences are SGHNT and YENEEA. The CDR3 runs to 15 residues. This chain's CDR3 is CASSSPDGVNQPQHF. In DNA form, the CDR3 reads TGTGCCAGCAGCTCCCCCGACGGGGTCAATCAGCCCCAGCATTTT.

This clonotype has only a few counts. A much larger clone sits a single nucleotide away, making a read error possible. The chain carries TRBV29-1 and TRBJ1-1; D call uncertain. Germline V gene sequence: CDR1 SQVTM, CDR2 ANQGSEA. The CDR3 spans 13 residues. CDR3 loop: CSVEQRLNTDAFF. In DNA, the CDR3 is TGCAGCGTTGAACAGCGGTTGAACACTGACGCTTTCTTT.

The rearrangement links TRBV7-8 to TRBJ2-5, with 12 bases aligning to TRBD2. CDR1 and CDR2 from the germline V gene are SGHVS and FQNEAQ. Germline trimming cut 5 bases from V and 7 bases from J; bases unmatched to any gene: 5. This CDR3 contains 14 residues. The CDR3 nucleotides are TGTGCCAGCAGCCCGACTAGCGGGGGCGGGACCCAGTACTTC. Its protein is CASSPTSGGGTQYF.

The sample holds many counts of this clonotype. The chain employs TRBV28 and TRBJ2-7; 10 nucleotides align to TRBD1. The trim removed 7 bases at V and 5 bases at J, leaving 14 bases unmatched. Germline values: CDR1 MDHEN, CDR2 SYDVKM. There are 16 residues in the CDR3. In DNA form, the CDR3 reads TGTGCCAGCACCCCGGTGGGACAGGGGATCGTCCACGAGCAGTACTTC. Translation: CASTPVGQGIVHEQYF. The complete variable domain, with remaining parts taken from reference TRBV28 and TRBJ2-7, reads DVKVTQSSRYLVKRTGEKVFLECVQDMDHENMFWYRQDPGLGLRLIYFSYDVKMKEKGDIPEGYSVSREKKERFSLILESASTNQTSMYLCASTPVGQGIVHEQYFGPGTRLTVT.

This clonotype was counted only a few times. The chain has TRBV7-9 and TRBJ2-2; 8 bases fit TRBD2. Unmatched junction bases numbered 7, after V lost 3 bases and J lost 4 bases. This CDR3 spans 16 amino acids. In germline, CDR1 is SEHNR, CDR2 FQNEAQ (reference sequence). CDR3 sequence (DNA): TGTGCCAGCAGCTTCTCAGCGGGAGATCCCACCGGGGAGCTGTTTTTT. Translation gives CASSFSAGDPTGELFF.

The chain couples TRBV11-2 to TRBJ2-3, with D possibly matching TRBD1 (6 bases). The germline CDR1 and CDR2 sequences are SGHAT and FQNNGV. Trimming took off 2 bases at V and 0 bases at J, with 12 bases between the two ends. This CDR3 is 16 amino acids long. As DNA, the CDR3 is TGTGCCAGCAGCTTATCGGGGACATATAGCACAGATACGCAGTATTTT. Residues: CASSLSGTYSTDTQYF.

The chain couples TRBV7-3 to TRBJ1-1; maybe TRBD1 (6 bases). There are 15 residues in the CDR3. The germline V gene has CDR1 SGHTA and CDR2 FQGTGA. V lost 2 bases and J 0 bases, leaving 10 bases between the germline ends. The CDR3 reads CASSLQGSMNTEAFF. Here the CDR3 DNA reads TGTGCCAGCAGCTTACAGGGGTCGATGAACACTGAAGCTTTCTTT.

This clonotype was found a few times. This chain uses TRBV4-1 with TRBJ2-5, with TRBD2 identical over 11 bases. With 2 bases clipped from V and 10 bases from J, the junction kept 3 bases outside the gene matches. This CDR3 is built from 13 residues. CDR1 and CDR2 from the germline V gene are MGHRA and YSYEKL. The CDR3 protein is CASSQRLAGHQYF. The CDR3 coding sequence is TGCGCCAGCAGCCAAAGACTAGCGGGACACCAGTACTTC.

J is TRBJ2-2 and V is TRBV29-1, with D possibly being TRBD1 (5 bases). This CDR3 region has 14 residues. V was trimmed by 1 base and J by 6 bases, leaving 12 bases between them. Germline lookup yields CDR1 SQVTM and CDR2 ANQGSEA. The CDR3 loop is CSVEAGWDSGELFF. The CDR3 DNA is TGCAGCGTTGAAGCAGGGTGGGATTCCGGGGAGCTGTTTTTT.

J is TRBJ1-3 and V is TRBV28; D call uncertain. Looked up from germline, CDR1 is MDHEN and CDR2 is SYDVKM. The CDR3 sequence is 14 residues long. The germline V and J ends were trimmed by 2 bases and 2 bases, with 7 bases remaining between them. The CDR3 sequence is CASSLVSPGNTIYF. CDR3 in DNA: TGTGCCAGCAGTTTAGTTTCTCCTGGAAACACCATATATTTT. Based on the CDR3 plus reference TRBV28 and TRBJ1-3, the full variable domain is DVKVTQSSRYLVKRTGEKVFLECVQDMDHENMFWYRQDPGLGLRLIYFSYDVKMKEKGDIPEGYSVSREKKERFSLILESASTNQTSMYLCASSLVSPGNTIYFGEGSWLTVV.

This clonotype was found a few times. This chain joins TRBV11-1 and TRBJ2-3, with a tentative D call TRBD2 (6 bases). Between the trimmed V and J ends, which lost 1 base and 6 bases, there was a span of 14 bases. Per germline, CDR1 SGHAT and CDR2 FQDESV (reference sequence). The CDR3 runs to 15 residues. CDR3 nucleotides: TGTGCCAGCAGCTTAGTGGGCGGGGTCGTGGATACGCAGTATTTT. Residues: CASSLVGGVVDTQYF.

This sequence joins TRBV5-1 and TRBJ1-1, with 8 bases lining up with TRBD1. This CDR3 has 16 residues. V lost 4 bases to trimming and J lost 4 bases; unmatched junction nucleotides: 12. Germline V gene lookup returns CDR1 SGHRS and CDR2 YFSETQ. The CDR3 loop reads CASSKTGARRGTEAFF. CDR3 DNA: TGCGCCAGCAGCAAGACAGGGGCCAGGCGGGGCACTGAAGCTTTCTTT.

This clonotype was recorded once. V is TRBV10-3 and J is TRBJ1-2; 7 bases match TRBD1. J lost 7 bases, V lost 2 bases, and 4 bases had no gene match. Germline-derived CDR1 and CDR2 are ENHRY and SYGVKD. This CDR3 has 13 residues. The CDR3 here is CAISETGVAGYTF. The CDR3 DNA is TGTGCCATCAGTGAGACAGGGGTGGCTGGCTACACCTTC.